These 21 T cell receptor beta chains originate from one sample sequenced in a study of CD8+ T cells in alopecia areata. Treatment here: oral pan-JAK inhibitor, 5-10 mg twice daily. Investigators isolated RNA and reverse transcribed it into cDNA to act as the sequencing template. Data came from immunoSEQ multiplex PCR; TCRdb stores just in-frame clones and leaves some out. The sample includes about 160,000 clones, less than 70% of them seen just once. The sample consisted of CD4+ T cells sorted from blood, taken at week 24, from a patient treated with tofacitinib. The receptor source for this set is a human donor with alopecia areata.

This sequence joins TRBV19 and TRBJ2-4, with no clear D. Germline-derived CDR1 and CDR2 are LNHDA and SQIVND (reference sequence). Trimming shortened V by 5 bases and J by 0 bases, and 14 bases separated the two germline ends. The CDR3 has 16 residues. The chain's CDR3 is CASSPPHLEAKNIQYF. The CDR3 DNA sequence: TGTGCCAGTAGTCCCCCCCACTTAGAAGCCAAAAACATTCAGTACTTC.

CDR3 in DNA: TGCAGCGCCGGGACAGGGAGGGAGACCCAGTACTTC. It is translated as CSAGTGRETQYF. This chain joins TRBV29-1 and TRBJ2-5; 9 bases fit TRBD1. V shed 7 bases, J shed 5 bases, and the junction held 5 bases outside the gene matches. Germline CDR1 is SQVTM and CDR2 is ANQGSEA. The CDR3 has 12 residues.

This clone was seen only a few times. The gene calls are TRBV15 and TRBJ2-3, with TRBD2 identical over 7 bases. Looked up from germline, CDR1 is LNHNV and CDR2 is YYDKDF (reference sequence). Losses at the gene ends were 5 bases for V and 10 bases for J; bases not matched to a gene: 3. The CDR3 is made up of 11 amino acids. CDR3 sequence reads: CATSQGGSQYF. CDR3 bases: TGTGCCACCAGCCAGGGAGGGTCGCAGTATTTT. The full variable domain, rest sourced from reference TRBV15 and TRBJ2-3, is DAMVIQNPRYQVTQFGKPVTLSCSQTLNHNVMYWYQQKSSQAPKLLFHYYDKDFNNEADTPDNFQSRRPNTSFCFLDIRSPGLGDTAMYLCATSQGGSQYFGPGTRLTVL.

This chain uses TRBV5-1 with TRBJ1-2; tentatively, D is TRBD1 (6 bases). Trimming pared 0 bases from V and 4 bases from J, leaving 13 bases between. The CDR3 length is 15 residues. The germline V gene has CDR1 SGHRS and CDR2 YFSETQ. CDR3 sequence reads: CASSLAPGHSYGYTF. The CDR3 bases are TGCGCCAGCAGCTTGGCTCCGGGACACAGCTATGGCTACACCTTC.

This chain connects TRBV11-1 to TRBJ2-7; 12 bases line up with TRBD1. Germline V gives CDR1 SGHAT, CDR2 FQDESV (reference sequence). V gave up 5 bases and J gave up 4 bases; unmatched junction bases: 6. The CDR3 spans 15 residues. CDR3 DNA: TGTGCCAGCAGCGCCCGGGACAGGGGGCTATACGAGCAGTACTTC. Protein: CASSARDRGLYEQYF.

This clone was recorded once. The rearrangement links TRBV11-2 to TRBJ1-1; a weak D match, TRBD1 (6 bases). The germline CDR1 and CDR2 sequences are SGHAT and FQNNGV. There are 15 residues in the CDR3. Trimming removed 5 bases at V and 4 bases at J, with 17 bases between. This CDR3 is CASSQEVGRGTEAFF. CDR3 bases: TGTGCCAGCAGCCAAGAGGTGGGCAGGGGCACTGAAGCTTTCTTT.

The V and J genes are TRBV6-1 and TRBJ1-5; the D is unclear. Trimming removed 0 bases from V and 2 bases from J, with 8 bases in between. Germline CDR1 and CDR2: MNHNS and SASEGT. The CDR3 loop spans 15 amino acids. The CDR3 nucleotides read TGTGCCAGCAGTGAAGCTTACCAGGGCAATCAGCCCCAGCATTTT. As protein: CASSEAYQGNQPQHF.

V and J are TRBV30 and TRBJ1-4; 8 nucleotides align to TRBD1. With 2 bases clipped from V and 11 bases from J, the junction kept 13 bases outside the gene matches. This CDR3 comprises 15 residues. Germline CDR1 is GTSNPN and CDR2 is SVGIG (reference sequence). CDR3 coding DNA: TGTGCCTGGAGTCCCTCCGGGACAGGCCTGGGTAAACTGTTTTTT. Its protein is CAWSPSGTGLGKLFF.

This clone was recorded a few times. This chain uses TRBV30 with TRBJ1-5, with 7 bases fitting TRBD1. Germline V lookup: CDR1 GTSNPN, CDR2 SVGIG (reference sequence). V gave up 0 bases and J gave up 6 bases; unmatched junction bases: 5. This CDR3 spans 14 amino acids. CDR3 DNA sequence: TGTGCCTGGAGTGTACAGGGGCGAACTCAGCCCCAGCATTTT. This codes for CAWSVQGRTQPQHF.

The rearrangement links TRBV30 to TRBJ2-7; 9 bases line up with TRBD1. The V gene's germline CDR1 is GTSNPN and CDR2 SVGIG (reference sequence). This CDR3 contains 14 residues. V trimming: 6 bases; J trimming: 3 bases; junction bases outside the gene matches: 9. The CDR3 protein is CACQRDRENYEQYF. The CDR3 DNA is TGTGCCTGCCAACGGGACAGGGAGAACTACGAGCAGTACTTC.

The chain recombines TRBV27 with TRBJ1-5; no firm D call. CDR1 is MNHEY and CDR2 is SMNVEV in the germline V gene (reference sequence). The CDR3 sequence is 16 residues long. V gave up 4 bases and J gave up 1 base, with 14 bases separating them. The CDR3 loop reads CASSSGIRGSNQPQHF. DNA of the CDR3: TGTGCCAGCAGTTCGGGGATCCGGGGAAGCAATCAGCCCCAGCATTTT.

The rearrangement joins TRBV27 to TRBJ1-2, with TRBD1 as a possible D gene (6 bases). The germline V gene encodes CDR1 MNHEY and CDR2 SMNVEV (reference sequence). This CDR3 has 16 amino acids. The germline V and J ends were trimmed by 5 bases and 3 bases, with 19 bases remaining between them. The DNA for the CDR3 is TGTGCCAGCAGTAAAACCTCGGGGGGCGTATACTATGGCTACACCTTC. Amino acid sequence: CASSKTSGGVYYGYTF.

V usage is TRBV19 and J usage is TRBJ1-1; 10 bases align to TRBD1. The CDR3 has 14 residues. The germline V gene has CDR1 LNHDA and CDR2 SQIVND (reference sequence). V was pared by 10 bases and J by 1 base, with 6 bases of the junction left unmatched. The CDR3 DNA follows: TGTGCCATTCGGGACAGGGGACGGAACACTGAAGCTTTCTTT. Amino acid sequence: CAIRDRGRNTEAFF.

The V gene is TRBV6-5, the J gene TRBJ2-6, with D possibly matching TRBD2 (5 bases). The germline gives CDR1 MNHEY, CDR2 SVGAGI. The CDR3 extends over 15 amino acids. V was trimmed by 7 bases and J by 2 bases, leaving 12 bases between them. Here the CDR3 reads CASTKGSTGANVLTF. The CDR3 region has the DNA TGTGCCAGCACAAAAGGGAGTACTGGGGCCAACGTCCTGACTTTC.

This sequence joins TRBV29-1 and TRBJ2-1; a possible D gene is TRBD2 (7 bases). CDR1 SQVTM and CDR2 ANQGSEA come from the germline V gene. Deletions cut 3 bases from V and 2 bases from J, with 14 bases between. There are 15 residues in the CDR3. CDR3 sequence (DNA): TGCAGCGTTGAGGTTGGAGGGGGGGCCTACAATGAGCAGTTCTTC. Amino acid sequence: CSVEVGGGAYNEQFF.

The chain uses TRBV29-1 and TRBJ1-2; 7 bases are shared with TRBD1. This CDR3 has 13 residues. The germline CDR1 and CDR2 sequences are SQVTM and ANQGSEA. J gave up 6 bases and V 6 bases, and 10 bases lay outside the gene matches. CDR3 sequence: CSVTLTGKDGYTF. The CDR3 region has the DNA TGCAGCGTGACCTTGACAGGGAAGGATGGCTACACCTTC.

The chain recombines TRBV7-9 with TRBJ1-6, with D possibly being TRBD1 (5 bases). Germline V lookup: CDR1 SEHNR, CDR2 FQNEAQ (reference sequence). CDR3 length: 14 residues. Trimming stripped 3 bases from V and 6 bases from J, with 9 bases between. The CDR3 loop reads CASSFGGANSPLHF. CDR3 DNA sequence: TGTGCCAGCAGCTTTGGGGGAGCTAATTCACCCCTCCACTTT.

The chain has TRBV11-2 and TRBJ1-4; D is possibly TRBD1 (6 bases). In germline, CDR1 is SGHAT, CDR2 FQNNGV. Between the trimmed V and J ends, which lost 8 bases and 7 bases, there was a span of 14 bases. The CDR3 covers 13 residues. This CDR3 reads CASAGQSGEKLFF. The DNA for the CDR3 is TGTGCCAGCGCCGGACAGTCCGGTGAAAAACTGTTTTTT.

In DNA, the CDR3 is TGCAGCGTAAGACAGGGCCCAGGGGGCTACGAGCAGTACTTC. Amino acids: CSVRQGPGGYEQYF. This chain links TRBV29-1 with TRBJ2-7; 7 positions agree with TRBD1. The CDR3 contains 14 residues. Trimming cost V 6 bases and J 3 bases; bases outside gene matches: 11. Germline values: CDR1 SQVTM, CDR2 ANQGSEA.

CDR3 nucleotide sequence: TGCAGCGTGAGGGGGGCGGACTGGCACATCAGTGAGCAGTTCTTC. It codes for CSVRGADWHISEQFF. The chain combines TRBV29-1 with TRBJ2-1, with D perhaps matching TRBD1 or TRBD2 (6 bases each). Trimming removed 6 bases at V and 9 bases at J, with 24 bases between. The CDR3 covers 15 residues. CDR1 is SQVTM, CDR2 ANQGSEA, per germline.

The chain uses TRBV5-4 and TRBJ2-1; perhaps TRBD1 as D (5 bases). The germline gives CDR1 SGHNT, CDR2 YYREEE (reference sequence). The CDR3 has 17 residues. Between the trimmed V and J ends, which lost 5 bases and 0 bases, there was a span of 18 bases. DNA for the CDR3: TGTGCCAGCAGTTTTCGACAGCCCCTAAGCTCCTACAATGAGCAGTTCTTC. Translating it yields CASSFRQPLSSYNEQFF.